These 3 T cell receptor beta chains were sequenced from one sample in a study of shared clonotypes between healthy human individuals. The assay was immunoSEQ multiplex PCR, and TCRdb's table has in-frame clones only and misses some. Seen here are some 2 million clones, 85% to 95% observed once, and the top ten hold under 0.15%. Source material: naive CD4+ T cells sorted from blood. Sample subset: CD45RA+ positively selected. Receptors originate from a man younger than 35 in good health.

DNA of the CDR3: TGCAGCGTTGAAGTGTGGCTAGCGGGCTCCTACGAGCAGTACTTC. Its translation: CSVEVWLAGSYEQYF. The genes are TRBV29-1 and TRBJ2-7, with 8 bases identical to TRBD2. After removal of 1 base from V and 0 bases from J, the junction contained 5 bases not matched to a gene. Germline lookup yields CDR1 SQVTM and CDR2 ANQGSEA. There are 15 residues in the CDR3.

V usage is TRBV7-8 and J usage is TRBJ2-7; TRBD1 or TRBD2 may be the D gene (6 bases each). Germline V lookup: CDR1 SGHVS, CDR2 FQNEAQ. This CDR3 comprises 16 residues. The V end was cut by 4 bases, the J end by 5 bases, with 21 bases between. In DNA form, the CDR3 reads TGTGCCAGCAGCTCCGCCCGGGGGCGGGAAGACCACGAGCAGTACTTC. This encodes CASSSARGREDHEQYF.

This clone was found once. CDR3 residues: CASSPNGPSDTQYF. The CDR3 DNA reads as TGTGCCAGCAGCCCAAATGGACCCTCCGATACGCAGTATTTT. J is TRBJ2-3 and V is TRBV7-3; the D is unclear. Trimming took off 5 bases at V and 6 bases at J, with 15 bases between the two ends. CDR3 length: 14 amino acids. CDR1 and CDR2 (germline): SGHTA, FQGTGA.